This TCR beta chain appears in the sequencing data of a study of CXCR3-negative and CXCR3-positive naive CD8 T cells. About the research overall: The dataset comprises 110 million to 150 million TRB reads in total, with about 1.5 +/- 0.3 million reads per library. Broader study findings: Relative to CXCR3-negative naive cells, CXCR3-positive naive cells had more hydrophobic TRB CDR3s. From TRB CDR3 properties, TCR strength was inferred; surface CD5 did not differ between naive subsets.

Carrying UMI labels, the TRB cDNA libraries were prepared through 5' RACE. TCRdb re-called the 5' RACE reads; every CDR3 protein appears as one record, without DNA. This table holds approximately 90,000 distinct CDR3 sequences. Points on this clonotype: Its antigen is unidentified.

Each CD8+ T cell subset was sorted in triplicate, over 250,000 cells each. Source material: naive CXCR3+ CD8+ T cells from blood. The subset denotes: CD45RO-CCR7+CD27+CD95- naive CD8+ T cells expressing CXCR3 (TNR3+). The receptor was derived from a human donor in good health. Some clones in this sample may be carry-over from other donors' samples.

CDR3 in amino acids: CASSYVGRTKETQYF. V gene TRBV6-6 combines with J gene TRBJ2-5; absent DNA, TCRdb's TRBD2 call cannot be checked. In germline, CDR1 is MNHNY, CDR2 SVGAGI (reference sequence). The CDR3 is 15 residues long.